These 27 T cell receptor beta chains share one sample of origin, sequenced in a study of CD8 T cells in ankylosing spondylitis. One entry per CDR3 protein, called by TCRdb with MiXCR from the 5' RACE reads. The repertoire holds 380,000 or so distinct CDR3 sequences, 20% to 25% seen once, with under 15% in the top ten. Sequenced material: blood, either unsorted or a sorted T cell fraction (not recorded which). The receptors derive from a male donor with ankylosing spondylitis or in good health (not recorded which).

This clonotype came up a few times. The chain employs TRBV14 and TRBJ2-7; no definite D call. The CDR3 length is 14 residues. V lost 3 bases and J 3 bases, leaving 12 bases between the germline ends. Germline-derived CDR1 and CDR2 are SGHDN and FVKESK. DNA for the CDR3: TGTGCCAGCAGCCATTCTTACAAGGTCTACGAGCAGTACTTC. It specifies CASSHSYKVYEQYF. Supplemented by reference TRBV14 and TRBJ2-7, the full variable domain reads EAGVTQFPSHSVIEKGQTVTLRCDPISGHDNLYWYRRVMGKEIKFLLHFVKESKQDESGMPNNRFLAERTGGTYSTLKVQPAELEDSGVYFCASSHSYKVYEQYFGPGTRLTVT.

The CDR3 sequence is CASSFRQGPYEQYF. The CDR3 region has the DNA TGTGCCAGCAGTTTTCGGCAGGGCCCCTACGAGCAGTACTTC. The V call is TRBV12-3 or TRBV12-4, the J call TRBJ2-7, with TRBD1 as a possible D gene (5 bases). The CDR3 is made up of 14 amino acids. V was clipped by 3 bases and J by 2 bases, with 11 bases between them.

This clonotype showed up just a few times. The chain has TRBV30 and TRBJ2-1; 9 positions match TRBD2. CDR1 is GTSNPN and CDR2 is SVGIG in the germline V gene (reference sequence). The V gene end was trimmed by 2 bases and the J gene end by 8 bases; junction bases not matched to a gene: 10. CDR3 length equals 15 residues. The CDR3 protein is CAWSIGAGGGDEQFF. As DNA, the CDR3 is TGTGCCTGGAGTATAGGAGCGGGGGGAGGGGATGAGCAGTTCTTC.

This clonotype has more than one count but fewer than ten. The chain recombines TRBV4-1 with TRBJ2-5; 7 positions agree with TRBD2. The CDR3 spans 16 residues. Germline assignment: CDR1 MGHRA and CDR2 YSYEKL. The ends lost 0 bases at V and 1 base at J; junction bases unmatched: 5. The CDR3 DNA is TGCGCCAGCAGCCAAGAGTGGGAGGGCGCCCAAGAGACCCAGTACTTC. It encodes CASSQEWEGAQETQYF.

V gene TRBV29-1 combines with J gene TRBJ2-3, with 8 bases identical to TRBD2. The V segment lost 7 bases and the J segment 4 bases; nucleotides outside the gene matches: 7. The CDR3 has 13 amino acids. Germline loops: CDR1 SQVTM, CDR2 ANQGSEA. The CDR3: CSGRGGAADTQYF. The CDR3 nucleotides are TGCAGCGGCCGGGGGGGGGCGGCAGATACGCAGTATTTT.

The chain links TRBV20-1 to TRBJ2-3, with a weak D call TRBD2 (6 bases). The germline gives CDR1 DFQATT, CDR2 SNEGSKA (reference sequence). V lost 7 bases and J lost 1, with 18 bases in between. CDR3 length: 15 residues. For the CDR3, the DNA is TGCAGTGTTGCATGGGGGGACTTCCGCACAGATACGCAGTATTTT. Translation gives CSVAWGDFRTDTQYF.

The chain combines TRBV5-1 with TRBJ2-3, with no clear D. Deletions cut 0 bases from V and 0 bases from J, with 8 bases between. Germline CDR1 is SGHRS and CDR2 is YFSETQ. This CDR3 region has 15 residues. CDR3 nucleotides: TGCGCCAGCAGCTTGGCAGAATATAGCACAGATACGCAGTATTTT. It translates to CASSLAEYSTDTQYF.

This chain links TRBV2 with TRBJ2-7; D remains unclear. The germline V gene encodes CDR1 SNHLY and CDR2 FYNNEI. CDR3 length: 14 residues. Between the trimmed V and J ends, which lost 8 bases and 5 bases, there was a span of 19 bases. CDR3 bases: TGTGCCAGCGAGGCTCTGGCCCCCACAAACGAGCAGTACTTC. This sequence encodes CASEALAPTNEQYF. Variable domain in full (rest from reference TRBV2 and TRBJ2-7): EPEVTQTPSHQVTQMGQEVILRCVPISNHLYFYWYRQILGQKVEFLVSFYNNEISEKSEIFDDQFSVERPDGSNFTLKIRSTKLEDSAMYFCASEALAPTNEQYFGPGTRLTVT.

This rearrangement joins TRBV20-1 to TRBJ2-5; D is perhaps TRBD2 (7 bases). The V end lost 5 bases, the J end lost 5 bases, and 12 bases lay between the germline ends. The length of the CDR3 is 12 residues. Looked up from germline, CDR1 is DFQATT and CDR2 is SNEGSKA (reference sequence). The CDR3 DNA reads as TGCAGTGCTGGGGGGGGGCCCGAGACCCAGTACTTC. This translates into CSAGGGPETQYF.

The chain uses TRBV6-5 and TRBJ2-7; D is possibly TRBD1 or TRBD2 (6 bases each). The CDR3 spans 17 residues. The V gene's germline CDR1 is MNHEY and CDR2 SVGAGI. Trimming removed 3 bases from V and 0 bases from J, with 18 bases in between. Here the CDR3 reads CASSYGLGGLSSYEQYF. The DNA for the CDR3 is TGTGCCAGCAGTTATGGTTTGGGGGGCCTGAGCTCCTACGAGCAGTACTTC.

The genes are TRBV6-1 and TRBJ2-7; 9 bases agree with TRBD2. CDR1 is MNHNS and CDR2 is SASEGT in the germline V gene. The junction had 3 bases not matched to a gene; V was cut back by 6 bases and J by 0 bases. This CDR3 region has 14 residues. The DNA for the CDR3 is TGTGCCAGCAGGACAGCGGGGGGCTCCTACGAGCAGTACTTC. Its protein product is CASRTAGGSYEQYF.

This clonotype has just a few counts. V usage is TRBV9 and J usage is TRBJ2-7, with no clear D. The length of the CDR3 is 14 residues. Germline CDR1 is SGDLS and CDR2 is YYNGEE. The V gene lost 0 bases and the J gene lost 0 bases, with 7 bases spanning the gap. CDR3 sequence: CASSVVASSYEQYF. CDR3 in DNA: TGTGCCAGCAGCGTAGTCGCGAGCTCCTACGAGCAGTACTTC.

The rearrangement uses TRBV4-2 and TRBJ2-1; D not resolved. Germline values: CDR1 LGHNA, CDR2 YNFKEQ. This CDR3 has 16 residues. V shed 2 bases and J shed 4 bases, with 15 bases lying between them. The CDR3 sequence: CASSQHPGSEYNEQFF. CDR3 DNA sequence: TGTGCCAGCAGCCAACACCCGGGCTCGGAATACAATGAGCAGTTCTTC.

This chain links TRBV13 with TRBJ2-5; 10 bases line up with TRBD1. V lost 5 bases, J lost 5 bases, and 5 bases stayed unmatched. The CDR3 is 14 amino acids. Germline CDR1 reads PRHDT; CDR2 reads FYEKMQ (reference sequence). CDR3 DNA: TGTGCCAGCAGCACGGGACAGGGGTTGGAGACCCAGTACTTC. Residues: CASSTGQGLETQYF. Filled out from reference TRBV13 and TRBJ2-5, the complete variable domain reads AAGVIQSPRHLIKEKRETATLKCYPIPRHDTVYWYQQGPGQDPQFLISFYEKMQSDKGSIPDRFSAQQFSDYHSELNMSSLELGDSALYFCASSTGQGLETQYFGPGTRLLVL.

The chain employs TRBV7-9 and TRBJ1-6; unclear D gene. The germline gives CDR1 SEHNR, CDR2 FQNEAQ (reference sequence). The V gene lost 2 bases and the J gene lost 8 bases, with 4 bases spanning the gap. The CDR3 runs 12 residues. The CDR3 here is CASSLSDSPLHF. The CDR3 DNA reads TGTGCCAGCAGCTTATCAGATTCACCCCTCCACTTT.

V and J are TRBV11-1 and TRBJ2-7; D might be TRBD1 or TRBD2, each matching 5 bases. With 8 bases removed from V and 3 bases from J, the gap between germline ends came to 32 bases. Germline V lookup: CDR1 SGHAT, CDR2 FQDESV (reference sequence). The CDR3 has 19 residues. The CDR3 sequence: CASQRTSIPGGHQIYEQYF. The CDR3 DNA follows: TGTGCCAGCCAACGAACATCCATACCCGGAGGACATCAGATCTACGAGCAGTACTTC.

This clonotype has only a few counts. The genes are TRBV4-2 and TRBJ2-2; D is uncertain. Per germline, CDR1 LGHNA and CDR2 YNFKEQ. V lost 0 bases to trimming and J lost 0 bases, with 11 bases between them. The CDR3 loop spans 17 amino acids. The CDR3 here is CASSQDALATNTGELFF. CDR3 coding DNA: TGTGCCAGCAGCCAAGATGCGCTCGCGACGAACACCGGGGAGCTGTTTTTT.

The V call is TRBV20-1, the J call TRBJ2-3, with TRBD2 identical over 9 bases. The CDR3 length is 15 residues. Germline V gives CDR1 DFQATT, CDR2 SNEGSKA (reference sequence). J lost 4 bases, V lost 0 bases, and 5 bases had no gene match. The CDR3 sequence is CSARDWRGGADTQYF. For the CDR3, the DNA is TGCAGTGCTAGAGACTGGCGGGGGGGGGCAGATACGCAGTATTTT.

This clonotype has just a few counts. The chain has TRBV5-6 and TRBJ2-1; D gene unclear. Looked up from germline, CDR1 is SGHDT and CDR2 is YYEEEE. Between the trimmed V and J ends, which lost 5 bases and 8 bases, there was a span of 17 bases. This CDR3 is 14 amino acids long. CDR3 sequence: CASSFGPAVDEQFF. Here the CDR3 DNA reads TGTGCCAGCAGTTTCGGACCCGCTGTGGATGAGCAGTTCTTC.

A few counts support this clonotype. This chain uses TRBV3-1 with TRBJ2-3; TRBD2 might be the D (5 bases). Per the germline V gene, CDR1 is LGHDT and CDR2 is YNNKEL (reference sequence). This CDR3 has 15 residues. The V end lost 1 base, the J end lost 3 bases, and 11 bases lay between the germline ends. In DNA form, the CDR3 reads TGTGCCAGCAGCCAAGGTTTCGGGATGACAGATACGCAGTATTTT. Translated, it gives CASSQGFGMTDTQYF.

There are a few counts of this clonotype. The CDR3 region is CGGSRTGLDEQFF. The CDR3 region has the DNA TGCGGGGGATCTCGGACAGGGTTAGATGAGCAGTTCTTC. The chain combines TRBV20-1 with TRBJ2-1, with 8 bases lining up with TRBD1. Germline CDR1 DFQATT, CDR2 SNEGSKA (reference sequence). The CDR3 sequence is 13 residues long.

This clonotype occurred a few times. This chain uses TRBV11-2 with TRBJ2-3, with D perhaps TRBD1 (7 bases). Per the germline V gene, CDR1 is SGHAT and CDR2 is FQNNGV. Trimming took off 3 bases at V and 6 bases at J, with 19 bases between the two ends. This CDR3 is 16 amino acids long. CDR3: CASSFAKEAGGDTQYF. CDR3 DNA: TGTGCCAGCAGCTTCGCTAAGGAGGCAGGGGGGGATACGCAGTATTTT.

The sample holds many counts of this clonotype. The chain combines TRBV29-1 with TRBJ2-2; no reliable D call. In germline, CDR1 is SQVTM, CDR2 ANQGSEA. This CDR3 spans 13 amino acids. V was cut by 5 bases and J by 6 bases, with 13 bases left in between. The CDR3, as DNA: TGCAGCGTTCAAGGAGAGAATGCCGGGGAGCTGTTTTTT. Protein sequence: CSVQGENAGELFF.

The chain combines TRBV4-2 with TRBJ2-7; maybe TRBD2 (6 bases). Germline V lookup: CDR1 LGHNA, CDR2 YNFKEQ. This CDR3 contains 15 residues. V lost 0 bases and J lost 0, with 9 bases in between. The CDR3 loop is CASSQDVGGSYEQYF. CDR3 bases: TGTGCCAGCAGCCAAGACGTCGGGGGCTCCTACGAGCAGTACTTC.

This clonotype has only a few counts. This chain uses TRBV20-1 with TRBJ2-1; a possible D gene is TRBD1 (5 bases). The CDR3 has 16 amino acids. Trimming pared 3 bases from V and 0 bases from J, leaving 15 bases between. Germline CDR1 and CDR2: DFQATT and SNEGSKA (reference sequence). CDR3 sequence (DNA): TGCAGTGCTAGGAACTTGGACACGAGCTCCTACAATGAGCAGTTCTTC. Its protein is CSARNLDTSSYNEQFF.

This clonotype was detected only a few times. Its ends do not fully match the called genes, so a read error is possible. The rearrangement uses TRBV4-2 and TRBJ2-2; D is uncertain. The CDR3 is 17 residues long. Germline-derived CDR1 and CDR2 are LGHNA and YNFKEQ. The CDR3 is CASTQEDRNSNTGELFF. As DNA, the CDR3 is TGTGCCAGCACCCAAGAGGATCGGAACAGTAACACCGGGGAGCTGTTTTTT.

This chain joins TRBV11-2 and TRBJ2-1, with 11 positions matching TRBD2. CDR1 is SGHAT, CDR2 FQNNGV, per germline. The CDR3 extends over 18 amino acids. After removal of 5 bases from V and 6 bases from J, the junction contained 15 bases not matched to a gene. CDR3 sequence: CASSPGLLAGGPRNEQFF. CDR3 coding DNA: TGTGCCAGCAGCCCCGGACTTCTAGCGGGGGGCCCGCGCAATGAGCAGTTCTTC.